Shown below are 30 T cell receptor beta chains from a single sample sequenced in a study of CD8 T cells in ankylosing spondylitis. Each CDR3 protein gets one entry after TCRdb re-called the 5' RACE reads with MiXCR. The repertoire consists of 150,000 to 200,000 distinct CDR3 sequences, with over 10% occurring once and the leading ten covering approximately 11%. Sequencing was carried out using blood, either unsorted or a sorted T cell fraction (not recorded which). The receptors derive from a female donor with ankylosing spondylitis or in good health (not recorded which).

This clonotype showed up many times. The DNA for the CDR3 is TGTGCCAGCAGGGGGATCTACGAGCAGTACTTC. Its translation is CASRGIYEQYF. The chain joins TRBV25-1 to TRBJ2-7; no definite D call. Trimming cost V 6 bases and J 3 bases, with 6 bases left between them. Per the germline V gene, CDR1 is MGHDK and CDR2 is SYGVNS. The CDR3 covers 11 residues.

This clonotype showed up many times. The genes are TRBV20-1 and TRBJ2-7, with 10 bases matching TRBD1. The germline V gene encodes CDR1 DFQATT and CDR2 SNEGSKA (reference sequence). The CDR3 runs to 15 residues. J lost 7 bases, V lost 6 bases, and 15 bases had no gene match. The CDR3 sequence is CSAIRLTGGSFEQYF. CDR3 DNA: TGCAGTGCCATAAGATTGACAGGGGGCTCGTTTGAGCAGTACTTC.

This clonotype was detected ten times or more. The chain couples TRBV7-3 to TRBJ1-1; 7 positions agree with TRBD1. The CDR3 has 15 residues. The V gene end was trimmed by 3 bases and the J gene end by 2 bases; junction bases not matched to a gene: 6. The germline CDR1 and CDR2 sequences are SGHTA and FQGTGA. In DNA form, the CDR3 reads TGTGCCAGCAGCTTCGAAGGGACAGAAAACACTGAAGCTTTCTTT. Translation: CASSFEGTENTEAFF.

This clonotype was observed many times. The chain combines TRBV29-1 with TRBJ2-7; no clear D gene. The CDR3 totals 11 residues. The germline gives CDR1 SQVTM, CDR2 ANQGSEA. V gave up 2 bases and J gave up 6 bases, with 8 bases separating them. DNA for the CDR3: TGCAGCGTTGAAATGGAAGGCGAGCAGTACTTC. This gives the protein CSVEMEGEQYF.

Of note for this clonotype: Mismatch with germline at one junction end may stem from a read error. V gene TRBV18 combines with J gene TRBJ1-5, with D hard to call. The CDR3 is 12 amino acids. Germline V CDR1 and CDR2: KGHSH, LQKENI. CDR3: CASSEGNQPQHF. CDR3 DNA sequence: TGTGCCAGCTCAGAAGGCAATCAACCCCAGCATTTT. The variable domain in full, completed from reference TRBV18 and TRBJ1-5, reads NAGVMQNPRHLVRRRGQEARLRCSPMKGHSHVYWYRQLPEEGLKFMVYLQKENIIDESGMPKERFSAEFPKEGPSILRIQQVVRGDSAAYFCASSEGNQPQHFGDGTRLSIL.

Ten or more counts support this clonotype. The chain couples TRBV20-1 to TRBJ2-3; D is ambiguous. The CDR3 is made up of 13 amino acids. V shed 3 bases and J shed 4 bases, with 11 bases lying between them. The germline gives CDR1 DFQATT, CDR2 SNEGSKA (reference sequence). CDR3 sequence reads: CSASKVTADTQYF. CDR3 coding DNA: TGCAGTGCTAGTAAGGTCACCGCAGATACGCAGTATTTT.

This clonotype was seen many times. This chain links TRBV9 with TRBJ1-4, with D perhaps matching TRBD1 (5 bases). Germline loops: CDR1 SGDLS, CDR2 YYNGEE. CDR3 length: 15 residues. V gave up 4 bases and J gave up 3 bases, with 13 bases separating them. The DNA for the CDR3 is TGTGCCAGCAGCCACCGGGGGGGACCTAATGAAAAACTGTTTTTT. Encoded protein: CASSHRGGPNEKLFF.

This clonotype has at least ten counts. The chain links TRBV5-1 to TRBJ2-7; D not certain. The germline gives CDR1 SGHRS, CDR2 YFSETQ. V was trimmed by 4 bases and J by 0 bases, leaving 8 bases between them. This CDR3 has 13 residues. The CDR3 protein is CASSLVSSYEQYF. CDR3 bases: TGCGCCAGCAGCCTCGTTAGCTCCTACGAGCAGTACTTC.

This clonotype was seen at least ten times. This chain connects TRBV28 to TRBJ2-7; D is perhaps TRBD1 or TRBD2 (5 bases each). The CDR3 is 11 amino acids. V was pared by 3 bases and J by 8 bases, with 8 bases between. Germline loops: CDR1 MDHEN, CDR2 SYDVKM. The CDR3 here is CASSFRGQQYF. The CDR3 DNA is TGTGCCAGCAGTTTCCGGGGACAGCAGTACTTC. Combining the CDR3 with reference TRBV28 and TRBJ2-7 gives the whole variable domain DVKVTQSSRYLVKRTGEKVFLECVQDMDHENMFWYRQDPGLGLRLIYFSYDVKMKEKGDIPEGYSVSREKKERFSLILESASTNQTSMYLCASSFRGQQYFGPGTRLTVT.

This clonotype was counted many times. The chain has TRBV12-3 or TRBV12-4 and TRBJ1-2; 8 positions agree with TRBD1. The CDR3 loop spans 15 amino acids. V was pared by 3 bases and J by 7 bases, with 10 bases of the junction left unmatched. DNA of the CDR3: TGTGCCAGCAGTTTCTCGGCAGGGGGCGCGGGTGGCTACACCTTC. It specifies CASSFSAGGAGGYTF.

On this clonotype: A clone one base away is much larger, so this may be a read error. The chain recombines TRBV30 with TRBJ2-5; weak D call: TRBD2 (5 bases). The J call may be in error: the DNA end matches TRBJ2-1 better. The CDR3 sequence is 14 residues long. Germline V gene sequence: CDR1 GTSNPN, CDR2 SVGIG (reference sequence). This chain's CDR3 is CAWSGIATREAQFF. CDR3 DNA: TGTGCCTGGAGTGGGATAGCGACAAGAGAGGCCCAGTTCTTC.

This clonotype came up many times. CDR3 protein: CSGLQGYNEQFF. CDR3 coding DNA: TGCAGCGGCCTACAGGGTTACAATGAGCAGTTCTTC. This chain links TRBV29-1 with TRBJ2-1, with a weak D call TRBD1 (6 bases). V was cut by 7 bases and J by 4 bases, with 11 bases left in between. CDR3 length equals 12 residues. Germline V lookup: CDR1 SQVTM, CDR2 ANQGSEA.

This clonotype showed up many times. The chain employs TRBV12-3 or TRBV12-4 and TRBJ1-5; 7 bases map to TRBD1. The V segment lost 1 base and the J segment 6 bases; nucleotides outside the gene matches: 3. The CDR3 is made up of 14 amino acids. CDR3: CASSLGQGIQPQHF. In nucleotides, the CDR3 is TGTGCCAGCAGTTTAGGACAGGGCATTCAGCCCCAGCATTTT.

This clonotype turned up a few times. CDR3 nucleotide sequence: TGTGCCAGCAGCTCGCCGGGTCCCTCGGGGACCCAGTACTTC. Protein sequence: CASSSPGPSGTQYF. The chain combines TRBV7-9 with TRBJ2-5, with unresolved D. The CDR3 sequence is 14 residues long. CDR1 SEHNR and CDR2 FQNEAQ come from the germline V gene (reference sequence). V lost 4 bases, J lost 7 bases, and 16 bases lay in between. The full variable domain, in which reference TRBV7-9 and TRBJ2-5 provide the parts outside the CDR3, is DTGVSQNPRHKITKRGQNVTFRCDPISEHNRLYWYRQTLGQGPEFLTYFQNEAQLEKSRLLSDRFSAERPKGSFSTLEIQRTEQGDSAMYLCASSSPGPSGTQYFGPGTRLLVL.

In its sample, this clonotype was seen many times. The chain is built from TRBV28 and TRBJ2-7; TRBD1 aligns across 8 bases. The CDR3 is 15 residues long. Germline values: CDR1 MDHEN, CDR2 SYDVKM. V lost 3 bases, J lost 2 bases, and 6 bases stayed unmatched. The CDR3 sequence: CASSLRQGLTYEQYF. For the CDR3, the DNA is TGTGCCAGCAGTTTGCGACAGGGGCTAACCTACGAGCAGTACTTC.

This clonotype was picked up a small number of times. The J gene is TRBJ1-1, the V gene TRBV7-9; no clear D gene. In germline, CDR1 is SEHNR, CDR2 FQNEAQ (reference sequence). This CDR3 region has 12 residues. The V end lost 10 bases, the J end lost 1 base, and 10 bases lay between the germline ends. CDR3 nucleotide sequence: TGTGCCACGGAGGTGGGGAACACTGAAGCTTTCTTT. Translating gives CATEVGNTEAFF. The variable domain in full, with the rest retrieved from reference TRBV7-9 and TRBJ1-1, is DTGVSQNPRHKITKRGQNVTFRCDPISEHNRLYWYRQTLGQGPEFLTYFQNEAQLEKSRLLSDRFSAERPKGSFSTLEIQRTEQGDSAMYLCATEVGNTEAFFGQGTRLTVV.

This clonotype was detected ten times or more. This chain uses TRBV3-1 with TRBJ1-1; 9 bases are a match to TRBD1. CDR3 length: 16 residues. Per the germline V gene, CDR1 is LGHDT and CDR2 is YNNKEL (reference sequence). J was trimmed by 1 base and V by 4 bases; bases with no gene match: 7. CDR3 in amino acids: CASSPGTGWRNTEAFF. The CDR3 coding sequence is TGTGCCAGCAGCCCCGGGACAGGGTGGAGGAACACTGAAGCTTTCTTT.

This clonotype was seen a handful of times. This chain connects TRBV29-1 to TRBJ2-7; no firm D call. The germline gives CDR1 SQVTM, CDR2 ANQGSEA. The CDR3 contains 12 residues. Trimming took off 3 bases at V and 5 bases at J, with 11 bases between the two ends. CDR3: CSVETRQNEQYF. The CDR3 region has the DNA TGCAGCGTTGAGACTCGGCAAAACGAGCAGTACTTC.

V is TRBV5-6 and J is TRBJ2-6; no definite D call. The CDR3 consists of 16 residues. Per germline, CDR1 SGHDT and CDR2 YYEEEE. V gave up 4 bases and J gave up 0 bases, with 11 bases separating them. CDR3 region: CASSVTGFSGANVLTF. Here the CDR3 DNA reads TGTGCCAGCAGCGTGACCGGGTTCTCTGGGGCCAACGTCCTGACTTTC. Drawing the rest from reference TRBV5-6 and TRBJ2-6, the complete variable domain is DAGVTQSPTHLIKTRGQQVTLRCSPKSGHDTVSWYQQALGQGPQFIFQYYEEEERQRGNFPDRFSGHQFPNYSSELNVNALLLGDSALYLCASSVTGFSGANVLTFGAGSRLTVL.

There are many counts of this clonotype. V and J are TRBV20-1 and TRBJ1-2; D is perhaps TRBD1 (5 bases). The CDR3 has 11 residues. Germline V CDR1 and CDR2: DFQATT, SNEGSKA (reference sequence). CDR3 nucleotide sequence: TGCCTGCCGGGGACGAACTATGGCTACACCTTC. This codes for CLPGTNYGYTF.

This clonotype was recorded at least ten times. This rearrangement joins TRBV2 to TRBJ2-2, with TRBD2 as a possible D gene (5 bases). V was clipped by 2 bases and J by 2 bases, with 9 bases between them. Looked up from germline, CDR1 is SNHLY and CDR2 is FYNNEI. The length of the CDR3 is 15 residues. CDR3 residues: CASSESGGNTGELFF. The CDR3 bases are TGTGCCAGCAGTGAAAGCGGAGGCAACACCGGGGAGCTGTTTTTT.

This clonotype appeared once. The chain is built from TRBV12-3 or TRBV12-4 and TRBJ1-1; maybe TRBD1 (5 bases). The CDR3 loop spans 14 amino acids. V lost 5 bases to trimming and J lost 3 bases, with 13 bases between them. The CDR3 bases are TGTGCCAGCAGTCCTTGGCGGGGCGACACTGAAGCTTTCTTT. It codes for CASSPWRGDTEAFF.

This clonotype has at least ten counts. V and J are TRBV18 and TRBJ2-1; D uncertain. V dropped 5 bases and J dropped 5 bases, with 13 bases sitting between them. Germline loops: CDR1 KGHSH, CDR2 LQKENI. The CDR3 runs to 14 residues. In DNA, the CDR3 is TGTGCCAGCTCATCCCCTTCTAGGAACAATGAGCAGTTCTTC. Encoded protein: CASSSPSRNNEQFF.

This clonotype was counted at least ten times. V and J are TRBV7-9 and TRBJ2-5; 8 nucleotides agree with TRBD1. The V segment lost 6 bases and the J segment 0 bases; nucleotides outside the gene matches: 3. Germline V lookup: CDR1 SEHNR, CDR2 FQNEAQ (reference sequence). The CDR3 extends over 14 amino acids. CDR3 nucleotides: TGTGCCAGCAGGATGACAGGGGACCAAGAGACCCAGTACTTC. Its translation: CASRMTGDQETQYF.

The gene calls are TRBV5-5 and TRBJ2-7; D is uncertain. Trimming shortened V by 4 bases and J by 6 bases, and 14 bases separated the two germline ends. This CDR3 region has 13 residues. The V gene's germline CDR1 is SGHKS and CDR2 YYEKEE (reference sequence). CDR3 amino acids: CASSRALGSEQYF. CDR3 sequence (DNA): TGTGCCAGCAGCCGCGCCTTGGGAAGCGAGCAGTACTTC.

This clonotype was detected many times. The V gene is TRBV7-9, the J gene TRBJ2-7, with TRBD2 as a possible D gene (6 bases). The germline V gene has CDR1 SEHNR and CDR2 FQNEAQ (reference sequence). The CDR3 consists of 16 residues. Trimming pared 1 base from V and 3 bases from J, leaving 16 bases between. DNA for the CDR3: TGTGCCAGCAGCTTAGGCTCCAGCGGGCCTTTCTACGAGCAGTACTTC. Translation gives CASSLGSSGPFYEQYF.

This clonotype came up a few times. The chain couples TRBV7-2 to TRBJ2-1; D ambiguous. The V end was cut by 5 bases, the J end by 7 bases, with 12 bases between. The CDR3 length is 13 residues. Germline lookup yields CDR1 SGHTA and CDR2 FQGNSA. The CDR3 protein is CASSPTPRNEQFF. The CDR3 coding sequence is TGTGCCAGCAGCCCGACCCCTAGGAATGAGCAGTTCTTC.

Concerning this clonotype: This may stem from a read error, because a much larger clone lies one nucleotide away. The rearrangement uses TRBV12-3 or TRBV12-4 and TRBJ1-6; the D gene is possibly TRBD1 (5 bases). V lost 1 base to trimming and J lost 12 bases, with 10 bases between them. The CDR3 is made up of 13 amino acids. CDR3 loop: CASSLGGDLPLHF. The CDR3, as DNA: TGTGCCAGCAGTTTAGGGGGGGATTTACCCCTCCACTTT.

CDR3 region: CSVLAGNTDTQYF. CDR3 nucleotides: TGCAGTGTGCTAGCGGGAAACACAGATACGCAGTATTTT. This chain uses TRBV20-1 with TRBJ2-3, with 9 bases aligning to TRBD2. Germline CDR1 reads DFQATT; CDR2 reads SNEGSKA (reference sequence). V lost 7 bases to trimming and J lost 2 bases; unmatched junction nucleotides: 4. CDR3 size: 13 residues.

This clonotype appeared a few times. The genes are TRBV19 and TRBJ1-3; D may be TRBD1 (5 bases). Trimming took 3 bases from V and 4 from J, leaving 7 bases between them. The CDR3 spans 13 residues. From germline, CDR1 is LNHDA and CDR2 SQIVND (reference sequence). CDR3 amino acids: CASSIRDGNTIYF. The CDR3 coding sequence is TGTGCCAGTAGTATCAGGGACGGAAACACCATATATTTT.